This T cell receptor beta chain was recorded in a study of identical twins (dated by TCRdb to about 2016). Notes on the research overall: The study deep-sequenced TCR alpha and beta repertoires from monozygotic twins, unrelated adults of various ages and cord blood to test whether fetal clonotypes persist. To rule out contamination, the twin experiments were replicated at different times with different library preparation protocols.

A word on this clonotype: Its binding antigen is unknown. Base qualities are not provided; no much larger clone lies one nucleotide away.

The germline ends are 11 bases apart after V is trimmed by 7 bases and J by 1 base. As encoded in the germline V gene, CDR1 is SGHRS while CDR2 is YFSETQ. The CDR3 covers 13 residues, taking in both the cysteine and the phenylalanine. Only the CDR3 portion is preserved as DNA: 39 bases, with reading frame beginning at the first base. The paper's findings and limits, for the study overall: Compared with coincidental sharing between unrelated individuals, out-of-frame TCR alpha sequences shared between twins showed an excess of sequences with low generation probability. Zero-insertion analyses could be partly confounded by invariant T cells such as MAIT and iNKT, although diverse VJ usage argued against such confounding for most clonotypes. Because the same donors could not be followed over many years, the conclusions depended on cross-sectional statistical analysis. Fewer insertions were carried by abundant cord blood beta clonotypes, a similar but weaker trend appeared in young adult naive repertoires, and no such trend appeared in memory repertoires. Out-of-frame TCR alpha sharing in monozygotic twins was systematically underestimated by recombination models, whereas sharing between unrelated individuals was in agreement with the recombination models. The excess sharing between twins in beta out-of-frame sequences was weaker because fewer shared sequences reduced the signal-to-noise ratio.

All donors were healthy Caucasians. The twin cohort consisted of three pairs of female monozygotic twins, all aged roughly 18 to 29 years. CD4+ and CD8+ T cell populations were isolated with positive isolation kits from Invitrogen. Receptor amplification or capture employed 5' RACE. Sequencing relied on an Illumina HiSeq 2000. Template switching introduced a universal primer binding site; the final cDNA contained a unique molecular identifier, enabling accurate counting of TCR cDNA molecules. Specific primers in the conserved constant-segment region were used to synthesize first-strand cDNA for TCR alpha and beta chains. To control for contamination, every cDNA library carried two barcodes: a SMART-Mk sample barcode plus Illumina barcodes. Two successive PCR steps introduced TruSeq adapter sequences along with Illumina sample barcodes. TCR alpha and beta cDNA libraries were sequenced on the Illumina HiSeq platform with custom primers. From the authors' description of their analysis: MiGEC was used to process raw reads and extract unique molecular identifiers, and MiXCR was used to find CDR3 positions. Recombination models were inferred per individual with the repgenHMM and IGoR tools using an EM algorithm. Shared clonotypes were analyzed with the tcR package in R, and sharing was normalized by the product of cloneset sizes. To study raw recombination without the effects of thymic and clonal selection, out-of-frame nonproductive sequences were analyzed. TCRdb reran the public reads through fastp at Q25 and MiXCR, keeping productive beta chains. Entries are consolidated by CDR3 protein sequence, retaining the most common genes and DNA. The V and J calls come from TCRdb's annotation, not from the publication. This sample is represented by 500,000 to 550,000 distinct CDR3 sequences; approximately 20% of them were singletons. The ten largest clonotypes hold around 0.48% of the sample.

This sample also appeared in a second study, on yellow fever vaccine responses in identical twins. That second publication adds: According to the authors, in identical twins the way T cells responded to vaccination appeared partly convergent and partly personalized. The study precisely tracked vaccine-responding T cell clones in identical twins.

This sequence uses TRBV5-1 and TRBJ2-5, with TRBD2 perhaps the D gene, on 6 matching bases. The TCR comes from a woman aged 18 to 35 in good health. Sequencing input: CD4+ T cells sorted from blood. The encoded CDR3 is CASSGDAQETQYF. The nucleotide sequence is given as TGCGCCAGCTCGGGGGACGCCCAAGAGACCCAGTACTTC.